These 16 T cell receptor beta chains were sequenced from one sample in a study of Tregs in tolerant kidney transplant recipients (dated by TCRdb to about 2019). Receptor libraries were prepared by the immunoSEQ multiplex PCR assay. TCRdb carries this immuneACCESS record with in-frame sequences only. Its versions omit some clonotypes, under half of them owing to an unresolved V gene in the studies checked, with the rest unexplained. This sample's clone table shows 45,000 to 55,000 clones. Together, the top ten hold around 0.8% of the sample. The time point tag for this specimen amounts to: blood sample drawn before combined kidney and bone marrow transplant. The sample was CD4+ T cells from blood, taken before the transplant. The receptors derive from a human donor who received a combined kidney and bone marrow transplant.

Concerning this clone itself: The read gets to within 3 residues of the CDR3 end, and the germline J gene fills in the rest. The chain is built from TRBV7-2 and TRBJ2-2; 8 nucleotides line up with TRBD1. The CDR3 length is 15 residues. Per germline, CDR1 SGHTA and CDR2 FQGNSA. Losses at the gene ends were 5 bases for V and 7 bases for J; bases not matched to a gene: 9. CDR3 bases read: TGTGCCAGCAGCGTCCAGGGACAGGATTACGGGGAG. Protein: CASSVQGQDYGE. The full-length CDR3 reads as CASSVQGQDYGELFF.

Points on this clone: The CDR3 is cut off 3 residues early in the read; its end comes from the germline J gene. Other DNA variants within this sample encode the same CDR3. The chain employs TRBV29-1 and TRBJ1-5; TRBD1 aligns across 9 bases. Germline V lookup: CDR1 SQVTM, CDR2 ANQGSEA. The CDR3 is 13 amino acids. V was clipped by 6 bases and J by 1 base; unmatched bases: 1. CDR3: CSVGTGSNQPQHF. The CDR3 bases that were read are TGCAGCGTCGGGACAGGGAGCAATCAGCCC.

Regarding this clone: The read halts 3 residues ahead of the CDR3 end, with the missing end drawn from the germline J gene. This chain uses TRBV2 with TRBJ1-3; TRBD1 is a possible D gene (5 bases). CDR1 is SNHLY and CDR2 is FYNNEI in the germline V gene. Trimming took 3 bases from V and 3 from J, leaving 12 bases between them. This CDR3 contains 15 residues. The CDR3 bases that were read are TGTGCCAGCAGTGAGTTGGTAGGGGATGGAAACACC. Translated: CASSELVGDGNT. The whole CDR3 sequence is CASSELVGDGNTIYF.

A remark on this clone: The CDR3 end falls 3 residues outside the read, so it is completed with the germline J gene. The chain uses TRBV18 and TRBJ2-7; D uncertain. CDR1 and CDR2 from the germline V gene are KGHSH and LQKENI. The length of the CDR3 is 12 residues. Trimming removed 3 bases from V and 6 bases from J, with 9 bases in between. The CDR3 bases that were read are TGTGCCAGCTCACCCCAAGCAGGCGAG. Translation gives CASSPQAGE. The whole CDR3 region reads CASSPQAGEQYF. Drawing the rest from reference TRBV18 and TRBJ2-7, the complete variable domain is NAGVMQNPRHLVRRRGQEARLRCSPMKGHSHVYWYRQLPEEGLKFMVYLQKENIIDESGMPKERFSAEFPKEGPSILRIQQVVRGDSAAYFCASSPQAGEQYFGPGTRLTVT.

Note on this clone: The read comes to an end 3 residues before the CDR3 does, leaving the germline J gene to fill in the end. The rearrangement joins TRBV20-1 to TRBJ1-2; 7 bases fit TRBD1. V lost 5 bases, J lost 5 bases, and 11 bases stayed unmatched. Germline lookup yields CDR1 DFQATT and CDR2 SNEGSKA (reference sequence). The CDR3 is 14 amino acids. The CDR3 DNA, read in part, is TGCAGTGCTCCCTCGGGACAGCTTAGTTATGGC. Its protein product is CSAPSGQLSYG. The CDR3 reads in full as CSAPSGQLSYGYTF.

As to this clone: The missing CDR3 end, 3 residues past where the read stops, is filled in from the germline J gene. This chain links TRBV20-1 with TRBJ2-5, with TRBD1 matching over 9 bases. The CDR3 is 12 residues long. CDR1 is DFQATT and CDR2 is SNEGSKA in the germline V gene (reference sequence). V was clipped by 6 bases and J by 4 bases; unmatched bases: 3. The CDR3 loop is CSAETGGETQYF. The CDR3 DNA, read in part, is TGCAGTGCCGAGACAGGGGGAGAGACC.

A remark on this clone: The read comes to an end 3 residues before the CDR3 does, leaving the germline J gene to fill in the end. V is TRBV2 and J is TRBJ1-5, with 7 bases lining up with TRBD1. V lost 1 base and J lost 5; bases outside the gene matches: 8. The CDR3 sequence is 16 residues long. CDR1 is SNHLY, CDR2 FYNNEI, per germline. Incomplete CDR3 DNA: TGTGCCAGCAGTGAAGGGTGGACAGGTCCTTATCAGCCC. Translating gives CASSEGWTGPYQP. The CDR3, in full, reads CASSEGWTGPYQPQHF.

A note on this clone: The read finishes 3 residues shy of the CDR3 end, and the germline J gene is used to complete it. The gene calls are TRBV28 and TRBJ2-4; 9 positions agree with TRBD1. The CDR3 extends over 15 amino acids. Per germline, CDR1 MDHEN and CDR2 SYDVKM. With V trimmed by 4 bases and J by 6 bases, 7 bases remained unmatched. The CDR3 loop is CASSSTQGAPNIQYF. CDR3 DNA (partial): TGTGCCAGCAGTTCGACACAGGGGGCCCCAAACATT.

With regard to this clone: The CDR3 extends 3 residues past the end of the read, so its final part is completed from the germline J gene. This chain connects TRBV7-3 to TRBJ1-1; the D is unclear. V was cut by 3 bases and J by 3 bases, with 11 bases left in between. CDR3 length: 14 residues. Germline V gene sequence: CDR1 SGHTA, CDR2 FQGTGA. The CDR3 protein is CASSFKAEDTEAFF. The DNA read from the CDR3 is TGTGCCAGCAGCTTCAAGGCAGAGGACACTGAA.

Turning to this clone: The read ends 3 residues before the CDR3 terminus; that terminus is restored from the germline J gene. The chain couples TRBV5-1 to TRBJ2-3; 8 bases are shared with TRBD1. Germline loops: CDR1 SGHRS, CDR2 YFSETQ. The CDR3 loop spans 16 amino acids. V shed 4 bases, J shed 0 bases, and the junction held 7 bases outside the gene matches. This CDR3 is CASSKGQAASTDTQYF. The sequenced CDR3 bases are TGCGCCAGCAGCAAGGGACAGGCAGCCAGCACAGATACG.

The CDR3 reads CASSLEAVHTEAFF. The CDR3 bases that were read are TGTGCCAGCAGCTTAGAGGCGGTTCACACTGAA. The V gene is TRBV7-2, the J gene TRBJ1-1, with D hard to call. The read finishes 3 residues shy of the CDR3 end, and the germline J gene is used to complete it. The CDR3 totals 14 residues. CDR1 and CDR2 (germline): SGHTA, FQGNSA. V dropped 1 base and J dropped 3 bases, with 9 bases sitting between them.

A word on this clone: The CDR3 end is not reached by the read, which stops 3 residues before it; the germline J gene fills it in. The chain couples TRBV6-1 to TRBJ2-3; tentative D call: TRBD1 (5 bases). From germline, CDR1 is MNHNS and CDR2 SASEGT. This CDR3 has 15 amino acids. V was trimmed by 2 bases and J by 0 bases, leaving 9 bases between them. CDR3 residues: CASSEQGVSTDTQYF. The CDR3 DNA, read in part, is TGTGCCAGCAGTGAACAGGGCGTTAGCACAGATACG.

The CDR3 spells CASSAYRAGNTEAFF. The sequenced CDR3 bases are TGTGCCAGCAGCGCGTACAGGGCGGGGAACACTGAA. This chain connects TRBV5-6 to TRBJ1-1; possible D gene TRBD1, 6 bases. From the germline J gene comes the end of the CDR3, since the read stops 3 residues before it. This CDR3 has 15 residues. Germline lookup yields CDR1 SGHDT and CDR2 YYEEEE. Deletions cut 4 bases from V and 1 base from J, with 14 bases between. Looking up the rest from reference TRBV5-6 and TRBJ1-1 gives the full variable domain: DAGVTQSPTHLIKTRGQQVTLRCSPKSGHDTVSWYQQALGQGPQFIFQYYEEEERQRGNFPDRFSGHQFPNYSSELNVNALLLGDSALYLCASSAYRAGNTEAFFGQGTRLTVV.

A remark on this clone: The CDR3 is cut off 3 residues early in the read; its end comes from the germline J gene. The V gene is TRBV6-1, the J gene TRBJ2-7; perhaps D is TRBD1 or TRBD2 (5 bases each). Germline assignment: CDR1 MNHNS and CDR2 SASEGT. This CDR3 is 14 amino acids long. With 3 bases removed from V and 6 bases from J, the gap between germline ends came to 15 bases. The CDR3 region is CASSDRQGDSEQYF. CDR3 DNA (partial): TGTGCCAGCAGTGATAGGCAGGGAGATAGCGAG.

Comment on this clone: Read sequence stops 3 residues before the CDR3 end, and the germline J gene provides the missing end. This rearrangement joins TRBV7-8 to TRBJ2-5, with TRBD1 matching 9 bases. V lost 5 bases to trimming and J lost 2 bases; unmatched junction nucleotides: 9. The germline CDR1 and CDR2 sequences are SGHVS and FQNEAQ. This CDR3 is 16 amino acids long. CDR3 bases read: TGTGCCAGCAGCGGGTGGGGACAGGGAGGGCAAGAGACC. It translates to CASSGWGQGGQET. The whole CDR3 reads CASSGWGQGGQETQYF.

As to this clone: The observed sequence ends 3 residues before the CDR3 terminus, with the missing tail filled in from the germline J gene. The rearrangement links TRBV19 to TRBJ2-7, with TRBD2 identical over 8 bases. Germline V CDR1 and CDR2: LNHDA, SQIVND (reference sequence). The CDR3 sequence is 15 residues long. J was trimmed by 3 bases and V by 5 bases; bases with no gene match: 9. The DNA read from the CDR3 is TGTGCCAGTAGTCCTCGGGGGGGGTTAGGCTACGAG. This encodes CASSPRGGLGYE. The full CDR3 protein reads CASSPRGGLGYEQYF.